The source of this TCR beta chain is a study of T and B cells in COVID-19 patients. In its sample, this clonotype ranks as medium-sized (0.01 to 0.1%). BIOMED2 TRB-A/B primer pools were used in multiplex TRB PCR. MiXCR was run by TCRdb on the multiplex PCR reads, yielding one entry per CDR3 protein. The sample has roughly 2,000 distinct CDR3 sequences, roughly 24% seen once. From blood, about 250-550 ng of genomic DNA served as TRB template. Sequencing was done on a sample of blood. This TCR was sampled from a human donor with active COVID-19.

In DNA, the CDR3 is TGCAGTGCTAGTGACGTTGGGATGCAGTTCTTC. Translated, it gives CSASDVGMQFF. The V and J genes are TRBV20-1 and TRBJ2-1; D call uncertain. The CDR3 spans 11 residues. Between the trimmed V and J ends, which lost 3 bases and 12 bases, there was a span of 12 bases. Germline V gene data show CDR1 as DFQATT and CDR2 as SNEGSKA (reference sequence).